The rows below give T cell receptor beta chains drawn from one sample of a study of technical replicates of blood from several donors. Clones were sequenced by immunoSEQ multiplex PCR, and TCRdb holds only the in-frame ones, with some missing. The sample records about 80,000 clones, approximately 94% being singletons. Sequencing was performed on T cells isolated from PBMCs. Receptors originate from a human donor in good health. Each CDR3 is given with its conserved first and last residue. A D gene is named only where the DNA matches it firmly. Some rows have no size entry. The others give once, few or many, or a class for an expanded clone.

d_call: TRBD2
cdr3_length: 14
v_call: TRBV5-4
j_call: TRBJ2-1
clone_size: .
cdr3_aa: CASSWVAGHNEQFF
cdr3_nt: TGTGCCAGCAGCTGGGTAGCGGGGCACAATGAGCAGTTCTTC

d_call: .
cdr3_length: 13
v_call: TRBV6-1
j_call: TRBJ2-7
clone_size: .
cdr3_aa: CASSEFRVYEQYF
cdr3_nt: TGTGCCAGCAGTGAATTCCGGGTCTACGAGCAGTACTTC

d_call: .
cdr3_length: 14
v_call: TRBV5-1
j_call: TRBJ2-5
clone_size: .
cdr3_aa: CASRDSEGLETQYF
cdr3_nt: TGCGCCAGCAGGGACTCGGAAGGGTTAGAGACCCAGTACTTC

d_call: .
cdr3_length: 12
v_call: TRBV10-3
j_call: TRBJ1-2
clone_size: .
cdr3_aa: CAISPENYGYTF
cdr3_nt: TGTGCCATTTCTCCCGAGAACTATGGCTACACCTTC

d_call: .
cdr3_length: 16
v_call: TRBV6-6
j_call: TRBJ1-3
clone_size: .
cdr3_aa: CASSPAAAASGNTIYF
cdr3_nt: TGTGCCAGCAGTCCCGCGGCGGCCGCCTCTGGAAACACCATATATTTT

d_call: .
cdr3_length: 16
v_call: TRBV4-3
j_call: TRBJ2-1
clone_size: .
cdr3_aa: CASSKRETGPRAEQFF
cdr3_nt: TGCGCCAGCAGCAAAAGGGAAACAGGGCCGCGGGCTGAGCAGTTCTTC

d_call: .
cdr3_length: 15
v_call: TRBV30
j_call: TRBJ1-3
clone_size: .
cdr3_aa: CAWSVPQFGLNTIYF
cdr3_nt: TGTGCCTGGAGTGTACCTCAATTCGGGTTAAACACCATATATTTT

d_call: .
cdr3_length: 19
v_call: TRBV12-2
j_call: TRBJ2-3
clone_size: .
cdr3_aa: CASRLAGQPDAGLFDTQYF
cdr3_nt: TGTGCAAGTCGCTTAGCGGGACAGCCCGACGCGGGATTATTTGATACGCAGTATTTT

d_call: TRBD1
cdr3_length: 14
v_call: TRBV5-6
j_call: TRBJ2-7
clone_size: .
cdr3_aa: CASSIGQGSYEQYF
cdr3_nt: TGTGCCAGCAGCATAGGACAGGGGTCCTACGAGCAGTACTTC

d_call: TRBD2
cdr3_length: 14
v_call: TRBV4-2
j_call: TRBJ2-5
clone_size: .
cdr3_aa: CASSDTLAPETQYF
cdr3_nt: TGTGCCAGCAGCGATACACTAGCGCCCGAGACCCAGTACTTC

d_call: .
cdr3_length: 15
v_call: TRBV9
j_call: TRBJ2-1
clone_size: .
cdr3_aa: CASSVGAGAYNEQFF
cdr3_nt: TGTGCCAGCAGCGTAGGCGCTGGGGCTTACAATGAGCAGTTCTTC

d_call: TRBD2
cdr3_length: 16
v_call: TRBV9
j_call: TRBJ2-7
clone_size: .
cdr3_aa: CASSPRTSGSTHEQYF
cdr3_nt: TGTGCCAGCAGCCCTCGGACTAGCGGGAGTACCCACGAGCAGTACTTC

d_call: .
cdr3_length: 19
v_call: TRBV27
j_call: TRBJ2-1
clone_size: .
cdr3_aa: CASSLRGPTQQELYNEQFF
cdr3_nt: TGTGCCAGCAGTTTAAGGGGCCCAACCCAACAGGAACTCTACAATGAGCAGTTCTTC

d_call: TRBD2
cdr3_length: 15
v_call: TRBV6-5
j_call: TRBJ2-7
clone_size: few
cdr3_aa: CASSYVTSGSYEQYF
cdr3_nt: TGTGCCAGCAGTTACGTGACTAGCGGCTCCTACGAGCAGTACTTC

d_call: TRBD1
cdr3_length: 15
v_call: TRBV18
j_call: TRBJ1-4
clone_size: .
cdr3_aa: CASSPPGQFNEKLFF
cdr3_nt: TGTGCCAGCTCACCACCGGGACAGTTTAATGAAAAACTGTTTTTT

d_call: .
cdr3_length: 15
v_call: TRBV7-9
j_call: TRBJ1-4
clone_size: .
cdr3_aa: CASSFPRETNEKLFF
cdr3_nt: TGTGCCAGCAGCTTTCCTCGGGAAACTAATGAAAAACTGTTTTTT